This passage covers 8 T cell receptor beta chains from one sample sequenced in a study of cytomegalovirus exposure and HLA in healthy donors. Produced via immunoSEQ multiplex PCR; TCRdb's table is partial and in-frame only. Of 95,000 to 120,000 clones listed, about 85% are singletons. The sequencing sample was made of PBMCs. Source of these receptors: a woman aged 18-30 years in good health and CMV-seronegative.

The chain employs TRBV27 and TRBJ2-7; maybe TRBD2 (6 bases). The V and J ends lost 4 bases and 0 bases respectively, with 10 bases between them. Per the germline V gene, CDR1 is MNHEY and CDR2 is SMNVEV (reference sequence). CDR3 length: 14 residues. The CDR3 here is CASSYRGSSYEQYF. The CDR3 nucleotides are TGTGCCAGCAGTTACCGGGGGAGCTCCTACGAGCAGTACTTC.

The chain is built from TRBV5-4 and TRBJ2-5, with a tentative D call TRBD1 (6 bases). CDR1 SGHNT and CDR2 YYREEE come from the germline V gene (reference sequence). The CDR3 covers 15 residues. V was trimmed by 1 base and J by 1 base, leaving 11 bases between them. Here the CDR3 reads CASSLLTGLQETQYF. In DNA, the CDR3 is TGTGCCAGCAGCTTGTTAACAGGGCTCCAAGAGACCCAGTACTTC.

V gene TRBV6-1 combines with J gene TRBJ2-2, with 7 nucleotides matching TRBD2. CDR3 length: 14 amino acids. CDR1 and CDR2 from the germline V gene are MNHNS and SASEGT. V was pared by 7 bases and J by 5 bases, with 7 bases of the junction left unmatched. The CDR3 nucleotides read TGTGCCAGCACCCTCCTGGGGGGGACCGGGGAGCTGTTTTTT. As protein: CASTLLGGTGELFF.

This chain connects TRBV6-1 to TRBJ1-5, with 11 bases aligning to TRBD1. Germline values: CDR1 MNHNS, CDR2 SASEGT. V lost 5 bases and J lost 5; bases outside the gene matches: 5. The CDR3 consists of 15 residues. CDR3 sequence: CASSSRDRGDQPQHF. The CDR3, as DNA: TGTGCCAGCAGTTCTAGGGACAGGGGGGATCAGCCCCAGCATTTT.

The chain couples TRBV6-5 to TRBJ1-6; TRBD1 is a possible D gene (6 bases). The CDR3 spans 15 residues. The germline CDR1 and CDR2 sequences are MNHEY and SVGAGI. V was pared by 5 bases and J by 3 bases, with 11 bases between. The CDR3 coding sequence is TGTGCCAGCAGTCAGGACAGCAACTATAATTCACCCCTCCACTTT. It codes for CASSQDSNYNSPLHF.

The chain recombines TRBV6-1 with TRBJ2-5; D gene ambiguous. The germline V and J ends were trimmed by 1 base and 1 base, with 7 bases remaining between them. CDR3 size: 14 residues. Germline V lookup: CDR1 MNHNS, CDR2 SASEGT. DNA for the CDR3: TGTGCCAGCAGTGAAGGCCAGATCCAAGAGACCCAGTACTTC. Protein: CASSEGQIQETQYF.

The chain links TRBV25-1 to TRBJ1-1; 7 bases fit TRBD1. Looked up from germline, CDR1 is MGHDK and CDR2 is SYGVNS. The CDR3 contains 18 residues. V dropped 5 bases and J dropped 3; count of bases not matched to a gene: 18. The DNA for the CDR3 is TGTGCCAGCAGTAGATACAGGGGCCCGGCCTTCGGGGACACTGAAGCTTTCTTT. It encodes CASSRYRGPAFGDTEAFF. Looking up the rest from reference TRBV25-1 and TRBJ1-1 gives the full variable domain: EADIYQTPRYLVIGTGKKITLECSQTMGHDKMYWYQQDPGMELHLIHYSYGVNSTEKGDLSSESTVSRIRTEHFPLTLESARPSHTSQYLCASSRYRGPAFGDTEAFFGQGTRLTVV.

This chain links TRBV28 with TRBJ1-2, with D tentatively TRBD1 (6 bases). Germline CDR1 MDHEN, CDR2 SYDVKM. V was pared by 2 bases and J by 6 bases, with 19 bases between. This CDR3 spans 16 amino acids. This CDR3 reads CASSLGLWGGVNGYTF. CDR3 nucleotide sequence: TGTGCCAGCAGTTTAGGTCTTTGGGGGGGCGTTAATGGCTACACCTTC.